This T cell receptor beta chain was observed in a study of control samples from healthy donors and cancer patients. Sequencing was performed with immunoSEQ multiplex PCR; in TCRdb, only in-frame clones are kept and a portion is missing. The sample holds 130,000 or so clones; around nine tenths are singletons and the top ten take about 3.4%. The V segment lost 1 base and the J segment 4 bases; nucleotides outside the gene matches: 4. The CDR3 has 15 amino acids. From germline, CDR1 is LGHDT and CDR2 YNNKEL (reference sequence). The origin of this receptor is a man aged 50-59 years in good health. Sequenced material: blood. The V gene is TRBV3-1 (or the pseudogene TRBV3-2), the J gene TRBJ2-3; TRBD2 matches 8 bases. CDR3 sequence (DNA): TGTGCCAGCAGCCAAGCGTACGGGGGGGCAGATACGCAGTATTTT. Translating it yields CASSQAYGGADTQYF.